Following are 25 T cell receptor beta chains from one sample sequenced in a study of T cells in localized non-small cell lung cancer. The data were produced by immunoSEQ multiplex PCR, yet TCRdb's version contains in-frame clones alone and is incomplete. The data show tens of thousands of clones, roughly 90% seen once. The starting material was peripheral blood mononuclear cells, obtained before any cancer treatment. These receptors were obtained from a woman aged 35-70 years with stage III lung adenocarcinoma.

The CDR3 reads CASRLYHEQYF. Here the CDR3 DNA reads TGTGCCAGCAGGCTATATCACGAGCAGTACTTC. V and J are TRBV2 and TRBJ2-7; no definite D call. CDR1 SNHLY and CDR2 FYNNEI come from the germline V gene. The length of the CDR3 is 11 residues. V was cut by 6 bases and J by 5 bases, with 8 bases left in between.

V usage is TRBV10-3 and J usage is TRBJ2-3; 14 nucleotides agree with TRBD2. Germline V gene data show CDR1 as ENHRY and CDR2 as SYGVKD. The CDR3 runs 17 residues. The junction had 4 bases not matched to a gene; V was cut back by 3 bases and J by 2 bases. CDR3 loop: CAISDPTSGRATDTQYF. The DNA for the CDR3 is TGTGCCATCAGTGACCCGACTAGCGGGAGGGCCACAGATACGCAGTATTTT.

The V gene is TRBV2, the J gene TRBJ1-2; 11 bases align to TRBD1. Losses at the gene ends were 2 bases for V and 5 bases for J; bases not matched to a gene: 7. The CDR3 covers 16 residues. Germline assignment: CDR1 SNHLY and CDR2 FYNNEI. The CDR3 sequence is CASSESQGTGGYGYTF. CDR3 nucleotide sequence: TGTGCCAGCAGTGAATCTCAGGGGACAGGGGGTTATGGCTACACCTTC. The full variable domain, completed using reference TRBV2 and TRBJ1-2, is EPEVTQTPSHQVTQMGQEVILRCVPISNHLYFYWYRQILGQKVEFLVSFYNNEISEKSEIFDDQFSVERPDGSNFTLKIRSTKLEDSAMYFCASSESQGTGGYGYTFGSGTRLTVV.

CDR3 region: CAWSVGAGGQPQHF. CDR3 coding DNA: TGTGCCTGGAGTGTAGGGGCAGGGGGTCAGCCCCAGCATTTT. The chain has TRBV30 and TRBJ1-5, with TRBD1 matching 7 bases. The CDR3 covers 14 residues. V lost 0 bases, J lost 6 bases, and 5 bases stayed unmatched. Germline assignment: CDR1 GTSNPN and CDR2 SVGIG (reference sequence).

The chain joins TRBV14 to TRBJ2-7; a possible D gene is TRBD1 (5 bases). Germline V CDR1 and CDR2: SGHDN, FVKESK. Trimming removed 2 bases from V and 6 bases from J, with 11 bases in between. CDR3 length equals 13 residues. The DNA of the CDR3 is TGTGCCAGCAGCCAATTTACAGGAATCGAGCAGTACTTC. Translated: CASSQFTGIEQYF.

CDR3 sequence (DNA): TGCGCCAGCAGCCAAGATTGGACAGTGAACACTGAAGCTTTCTTT. This encodes CASSQDWTVNTEAFF. The chain couples TRBV4-3 to TRBJ1-1; perhaps TRBD1 as D (6 bases). The V gene's germline CDR1 is LGHNA and CDR2 YSLEER. Trimming took off 0 bases at V and 0 bases at J, with 8 bases between the two ends. This CDR3 spans 15 amino acids.

This chain joins TRBV2 and TRBJ2-7; D call uncertain. This CDR3 comprises 12 residues. Germline V gene data show CDR1 as SNHLY and CDR2 as FYNNEI. Trimming left V 6 bases short and J 1 base short, with 7 bases between. The CDR3 here is CASSVQSYEQYF. CDR3 coding DNA: TGTGCCAGCAGCGTTCAATCCTACGAGCAGTACTTC.

The chain combines TRBV7-7 with TRBJ2-2, with D possibly being TRBD2 (6 bases). Trimming cost V 5 bases and J 1 base, with 11 bases left between them. The V gene's germline CDR1 is SSHAT and CDR2 FNYEAQ (reference sequence). The CDR3 covers 15 residues. The CDR3 DNA reads TGTGCCAGCAGCCCTGGGCGGGAGAACACCGGGGAGCTGTTTTTT. Its protein product is CASSPGRENTGELFF.

Worth noting for this clone: Germline and junction disagree at one end, which may indicate a read error. The V and J genes are TRBV6-5 and TRBJ2-5; the match to TRBD1 covers 7 bases. The CDR3 covers 13 residues. Germline V gene data show CDR1 as MNHEY and CDR2 as SVGAGI. Written as DNA, the CDR3 is TGTGCCAGCACGGGGACAGACCAAGAGATCCAGTACTTC. This sequence encodes CASTGTDQEIQYF.

Here the CDR3 reads CSVGAGETEAFF. As DNA, the CDR3 is TGCAGCGTTGGAGCAGGGGAAACTGAAGCTTTCTTT. J is TRBJ1-1 and V is TRBV29-1; D may be TRBD1 (6 bases). The length of the CDR3 is 12 residues. Germline CDR1 and CDR2: SQVTM and ANQGSEA. V lost 4 bases and J 5 bases, leaving 11 bases between the germline ends. The entire variable domain, with the rest obtained from reference TRBV29-1 and TRBJ1-1, is as follows: SAVISQKPSRDICQRGTSLTIQCQVDSQVTMMFWYRQQPGQSLTLIATANQGSEATYESGFVIDKFPISRPNLTFSTLTVSNMSPEDSSIYLCSVGAGETEAFFGQGTRLTVV.

This chain joins TRBV6-1 and TRBJ1-1; D call uncertain. V was clipped by 3 bases and J by 7 bases, with 12 bases between them. CDR1 and CDR2 (germline): MNHNS, SASEGT. The CDR3 extends over 13 amino acids. Written as DNA, the CDR3 is TGTGCCAGCAGTGATGAGGGCTCGGGTGAAGCTTTCTTT. Translation: CASSDEGSGEAFF.

The chain combines TRBV7-8 with TRBJ1-1, with 9 bases that match TRBD1. Trimming at V came to 1 base and at J to 2 bases, leaving 2 bases not matched to a gene. The V gene's germline CDR1 is SGHVS and CDR2 FQNEAQ. The CDR3 totals 15 residues. CDR3 sequence: CASSLVDRGNTEAFF. CDR3 nucleotides: TGTGCCAGCAGCTTAGTGGACAGGGGAAACACTGAAGCTTTCTTT. Looking up the rest from reference TRBV7-8 and TRBJ1-1 gives the full variable domain: GAGVSQSPRYKVAKRGQDVALRCDPISGHVSLFWYQQALGQGPEFLTYFQNEAQLDKSGLPSDRFFAERPEGSVSTLKIQRTQQEDSAVYLCASSLVDRGNTEAFFGQGTRLTVV.

The CDR3 loop reads CASSVRPGPETQYF. CDR3 bases: TGTGCCAGCAGTGTGAGGCCCGGGCCCGAGACCCAGTACTTC. The gene calls are TRBV2 and TRBJ2-5; D call uncertain. The length of the CDR3 is 14 residues. The germline V and J ends were trimmed by 4 bases and 5 bases, with 14 bases remaining between them. Germline-derived CDR1 and CDR2 are SNHLY and FYNNEI.

The chain links TRBV25-1 to TRBJ2-7; 9 bases fit TRBD1. Looked up from germline, CDR1 is MGHDK and CDR2 is SYGVNS. V gave up 3 bases and J gave up 5 bases; unmatched junction bases: 5. The CDR3 is 14 amino acids. CDR3 region: CASSDPRQGDEQYF. CDR3 nucleotides: TGTGCCAGCAGTGACCCTCGACAGGGGGACGAGCAGTACTTC.

The rearrangement uses TRBV6-6 and TRBJ2-2; D not certain. The germline gives CDR1 MNHNY, CDR2 SVGAGI (reference sequence). V lost 6 bases to trimming and J lost 8 bases, with 10 bases between them. The length of the CDR3 is 12 residues. As DNA, the CDR3 is TGTGCCAGCAGGGACCCCTTGGGGGAGCTGTTTTTT. Protein sequence: CASRDPLGELFF.

The V call is TRBV18, the J call TRBJ2-2; the D gene could be TRBD1 or TRBD2 (5 bases each). The ends were cut back, 2 bases at V and 4 bases at J, with 14 bases in the middle. The CDR3 runs to 16 residues. Germline V gene lookup returns CDR1 KGHSH and CDR2 LQKENI. The CDR3 protein is CASSPSPGTSTGELFF. The DNA of the CDR3 is TGTGCCAGCTCACCATCCCCAGGGACGAGCACCGGGGAGCTGTTTTTT.

The V call is TRBV9, the J call TRBJ2-1, with TRBD2 identical over 9 bases. Trimming removed 2 bases from V and 9 bases from J; junction bases left unmatched: 9. The germline V gene has CDR1 SGDLS and CDR2 YYNGEE. CDR3 length equals 15 residues. This CDR3 is CASSVRTSERGEQFF. Written as DNA, the CDR3 is TGTGCCAGCAGCGTTCGGACTAGCGAAAGAGGTGAGCAGTTCTTC. Full variable domain (rest looked up from reference TRBV9 and TRBJ2-1): DSGVTQTPKHLITATGQRVTLRCSPRSGDLSVYWYQQSLDQGLQFLIQYYNGEERAKGNILERFSAQQFPDLHSELNLSSLELGDSALYFCASSVRTSERGEQFFGPGTRLTVL.

This clone appeared a single time. This sequence joins TRBV27 and TRBJ2-5; D unresolved. This CDR3 is 13 amino acids long. With 2 bases removed from V and 0 bases from J, the gap between germline ends came to 4 bases. Germline V CDR1 and CDR2: MNHEY, SMNVEV (reference sequence). The CDR3: CASSLGDQETQYF. The CDR3 nucleotides read TGTGCCAGCAGTTTAGGGGACCAAGAGACCCAGTACTTC.

This rearrangement joins TRBV10-3 to TRBJ1-4; a weak D match, TRBD1 (5 bases). Germline CDR1 is ENHRY and CDR2 is SYGVKD. Trimming shortened V by 10 bases and J by 1 base, and 10 bases separated the two germline ends. The CDR3 is made up of 13 amino acids. The CDR3 coding sequence is TGTGCCACCCAACAGGAAACTAATGAAAAACTGTTTTTT. This translates into CATQQETNEKLFF.

The chain joins TRBV7-2 to TRBJ1-2, with 8 positions matching TRBD1. The V gene's germline CDR1 is SGHTA and CDR2 FQGNSA. After removal of 5 bases from V and 0 bases from J, the junction contained 5 bases not matched to a gene. CDR3 length equals 15 residues. The CDR3 is CASSPQGAANYGYTF. Written as DNA, the CDR3 is TGTGCCAGCAGCCCTCAGGGGGCAGCTAACTATGGCTACACCTTC.

The V gene is TRBV5-5, the J gene TRBJ1-3; D call uncertain. Trimming pared 0 bases from V and 0 bases from J, leaving 13 bases between. The CDR3 consists of 17 residues. Germline V lookup: CDR1 SGHKS, CDR2 YYEKEE (reference sequence). CDR3 DNA sequence: TGTGCCAGCAGCTTGGACTCCCTAAGGCTCTCTGGAAACACCATATATTTT. This encodes CASSLDSLRLSGNTIYF.

The chain combines TRBV28 with TRBJ2-1; tentatively, D is TRBD1 (6 bases). V shed 5 bases and J shed 6 bases, with 20 bases lying between them. CDR1 and CDR2 from the germline V gene are MDHEN and SYDVKM. This CDR3 has 16 residues. The CDR3 DNA follows: TGTGCCAGCAGTCCTCAGGGGCCCGCTGGTTTCAATGAGCAGTTCTTC. Translating it yields CASSPQGPAGFNEQFF.

The V call is TRBV4-1, the J call TRBJ1-2; D may be TRBD1 (6 bases). The germline V gene has CDR1 MGHRA and CDR2 YSYEKL. The CDR3 is 14 residues long. V lost 0 bases and J 8 bases, leaving 13 bases between the germline ends. CDR3 nucleotide sequence: TGCGCCAGCAGCCAAGAGAGGGGGTATAGGGGCTACACCTTC. It codes for CASSQERGYRGYTF.

This clone was recorded once. The chain couples TRBV6-5 to TRBJ1-2, with D perhaps matching TRBD1 (5 bases). Deletions cut 0 bases from V and 3 bases from J, with 8 bases between. This CDR3 has 14 residues. Germline assignment: CDR1 MNHEY and CDR2 SVGAGI. This CDR3 reads CASSYSPGHYGYTF. Here the CDR3 DNA reads TGTGCCAGCAGTTACTCTCCGGGACACTATGGCTACACCTTC.

This clone was seen only a few times. The chain has TRBV4-2 and TRBJ2-6; D ambiguous. Per the germline V gene, CDR1 is LGHNA and CDR2 is YNFKEQ. This CDR3 is 15 amino acids long. V shed 1 base and J shed 4 bases, with 8 bases lying between them. DNA for the CDR3: TGTGCCAGCAGCCAAGGGGATACGGGGGCCAACGTCCTGACTTTC. Residues: CASSQGDTGANVLTF.